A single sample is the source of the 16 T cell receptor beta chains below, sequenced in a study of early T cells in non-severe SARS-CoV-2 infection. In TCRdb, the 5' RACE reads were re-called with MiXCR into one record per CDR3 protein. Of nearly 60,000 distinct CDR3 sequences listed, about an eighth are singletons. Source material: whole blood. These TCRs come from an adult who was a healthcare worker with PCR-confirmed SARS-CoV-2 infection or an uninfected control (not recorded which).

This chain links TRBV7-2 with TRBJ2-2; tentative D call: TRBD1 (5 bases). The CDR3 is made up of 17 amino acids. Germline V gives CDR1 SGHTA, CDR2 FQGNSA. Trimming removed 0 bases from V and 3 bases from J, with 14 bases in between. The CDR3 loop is CASSLALRQSYTGELFF. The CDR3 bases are TGTGCCAGCAGCTTAGCGCTACGACAGTCTTACACCGGGGAGCTGTTTTTT.

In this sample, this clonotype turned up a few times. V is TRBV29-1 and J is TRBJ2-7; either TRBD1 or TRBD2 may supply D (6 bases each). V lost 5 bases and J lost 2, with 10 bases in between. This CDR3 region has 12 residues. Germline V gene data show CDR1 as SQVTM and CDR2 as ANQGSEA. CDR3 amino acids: CSVNRGPYEQYF. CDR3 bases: TGCAGCGTTAACCGGGGGCCCTACGAGCAGTACTTC.

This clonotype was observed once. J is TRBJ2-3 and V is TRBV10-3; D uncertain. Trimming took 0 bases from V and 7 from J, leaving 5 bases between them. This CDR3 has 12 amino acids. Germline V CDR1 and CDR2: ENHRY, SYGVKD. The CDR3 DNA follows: TGTGCCATCAGTGAGTCTATCTATACGCAGTATTTT. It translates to CAISESIYTQYF.

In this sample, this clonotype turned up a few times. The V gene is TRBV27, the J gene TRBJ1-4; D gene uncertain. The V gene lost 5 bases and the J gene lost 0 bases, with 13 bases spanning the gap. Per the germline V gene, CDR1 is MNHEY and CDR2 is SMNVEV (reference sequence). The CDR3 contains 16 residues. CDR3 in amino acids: CASSPGAGPTNEKLFF. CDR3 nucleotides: TGTGCCAGCAGTCCAGGCGCAGGCCCAACTAATGAAAAACTGTTTTTT.

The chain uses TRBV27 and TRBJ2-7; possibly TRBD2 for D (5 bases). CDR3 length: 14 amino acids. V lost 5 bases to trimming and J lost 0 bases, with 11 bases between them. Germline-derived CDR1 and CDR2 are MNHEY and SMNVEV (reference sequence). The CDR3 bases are TGTGCCAGCAGTCGGGTCACTAGCTCCTACGAGCAGTACTTC. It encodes CASSRVTSSYEQYF.

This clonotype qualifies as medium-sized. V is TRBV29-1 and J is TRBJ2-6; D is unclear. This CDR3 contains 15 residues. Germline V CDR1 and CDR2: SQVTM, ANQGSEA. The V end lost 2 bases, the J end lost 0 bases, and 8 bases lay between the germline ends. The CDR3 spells CSVESEDSGANVLTF. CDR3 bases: TGCAGCGTTGAAAGTGAAGACTCTGGGGCCAACGTCCTGACTTTC.

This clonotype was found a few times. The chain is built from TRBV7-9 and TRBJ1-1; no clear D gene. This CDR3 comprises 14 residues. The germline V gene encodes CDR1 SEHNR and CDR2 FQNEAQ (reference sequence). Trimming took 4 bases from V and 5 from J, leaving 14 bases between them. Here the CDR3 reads CASSSLPDGTEAFF. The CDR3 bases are TGTGCCAGCAGCTCACTACCGGACGGGACTGAAGCTTTCTTT. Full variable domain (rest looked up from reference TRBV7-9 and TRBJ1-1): DTGVSQNPRHKITKRGQNVTFRCDPISEHNRLYWYRQTLGQGPEFLTYFQNEAQLEKSRLLSDRFSAERPKGSFSTLEIQRTEQGDSAMYLCASSSLPDGTEAFFGQGTRLTVV.

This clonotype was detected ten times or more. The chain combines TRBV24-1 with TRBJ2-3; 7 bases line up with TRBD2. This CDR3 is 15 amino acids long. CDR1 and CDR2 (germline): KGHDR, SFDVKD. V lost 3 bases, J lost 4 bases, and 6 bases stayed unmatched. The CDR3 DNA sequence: TGTGCCACCAGTGATCCAAGCGGGATATCAGATACGCAGTATTTT. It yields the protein CATSDPSGISDTQYF.

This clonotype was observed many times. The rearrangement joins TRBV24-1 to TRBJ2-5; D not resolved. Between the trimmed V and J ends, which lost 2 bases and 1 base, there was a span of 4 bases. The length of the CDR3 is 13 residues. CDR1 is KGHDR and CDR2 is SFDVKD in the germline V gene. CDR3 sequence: CATSDSSQETQYF. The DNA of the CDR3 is TGTGCCACCAGTGATTCCTCCCAAGAGACCCAGTACTTC.

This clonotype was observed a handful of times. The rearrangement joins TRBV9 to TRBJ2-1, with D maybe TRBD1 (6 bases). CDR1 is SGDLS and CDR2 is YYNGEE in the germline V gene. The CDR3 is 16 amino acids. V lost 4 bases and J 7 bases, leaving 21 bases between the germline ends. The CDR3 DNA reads TGTGCCAGCAGCCCTTCCCAGGGGAGTGCGGAAAATGAGCAGTTCTTC. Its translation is CASSPSQGSAENEQFF.

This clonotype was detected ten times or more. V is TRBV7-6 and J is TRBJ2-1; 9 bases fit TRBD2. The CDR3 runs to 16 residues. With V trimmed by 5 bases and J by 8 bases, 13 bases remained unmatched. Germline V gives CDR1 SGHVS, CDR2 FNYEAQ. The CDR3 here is CASSPQSSGGSHEQFF. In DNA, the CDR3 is TGTGCCAGCAGCCCTCAATCCAGCGGGGGGAGTCATGAGCAGTTCTTC.

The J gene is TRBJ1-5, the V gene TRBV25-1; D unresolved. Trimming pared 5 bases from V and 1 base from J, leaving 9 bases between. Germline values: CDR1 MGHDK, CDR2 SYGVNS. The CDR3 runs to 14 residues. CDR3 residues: CASSTAESNQPQHF. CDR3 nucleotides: TGTGCCAGCAGTACGGCGGAAAGCAATCAGCCCCAGCATTTT.

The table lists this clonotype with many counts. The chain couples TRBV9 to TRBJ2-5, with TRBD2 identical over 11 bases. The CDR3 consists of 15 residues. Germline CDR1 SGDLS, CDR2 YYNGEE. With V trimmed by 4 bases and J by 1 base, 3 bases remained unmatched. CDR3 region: CASSTSGSVQETQYF. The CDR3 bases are TGTGCCAGCAGCACTAGCGGGAGTGTCCAAGAGACCCAGTACTTC.

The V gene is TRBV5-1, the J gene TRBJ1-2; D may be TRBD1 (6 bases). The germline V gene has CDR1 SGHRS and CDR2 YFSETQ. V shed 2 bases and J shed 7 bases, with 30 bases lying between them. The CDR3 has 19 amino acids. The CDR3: CASSFSPPGTMDGSSGYTF. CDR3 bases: TGCGCCAGCAGCTTCAGCCCTCCCGGGACAATGGATGGAAGCAGTGGCTACACCTTC. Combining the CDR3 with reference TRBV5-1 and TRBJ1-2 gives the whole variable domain KAGVTQTPRYLIKTRGQQVTLSCSPISGHRSVSWYQQTPGQGLQFLFEYFSETQRNKGNFPGRFSGRQFSNSRSEMNVSTLELGDSALYLCASSFSPPGTMDGSSGYTFGSGTRLTVV.

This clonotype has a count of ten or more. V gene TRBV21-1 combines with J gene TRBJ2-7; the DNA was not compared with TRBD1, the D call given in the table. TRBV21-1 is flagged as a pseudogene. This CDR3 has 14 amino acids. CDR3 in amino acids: CASSMGQGIYEQYF. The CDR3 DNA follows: TGTGCCAGCAGCATGGGACAGGGGATCTACGAGCAGTACTTC.

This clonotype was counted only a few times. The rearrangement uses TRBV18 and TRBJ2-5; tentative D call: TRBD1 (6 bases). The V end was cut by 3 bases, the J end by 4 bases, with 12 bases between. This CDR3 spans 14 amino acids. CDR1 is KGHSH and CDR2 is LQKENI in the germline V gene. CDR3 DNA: TGTGCCAGCTCACCGACAGGCCGCCGAGAGACCCAGTACTTC. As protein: CASSPTGRRETQYF.